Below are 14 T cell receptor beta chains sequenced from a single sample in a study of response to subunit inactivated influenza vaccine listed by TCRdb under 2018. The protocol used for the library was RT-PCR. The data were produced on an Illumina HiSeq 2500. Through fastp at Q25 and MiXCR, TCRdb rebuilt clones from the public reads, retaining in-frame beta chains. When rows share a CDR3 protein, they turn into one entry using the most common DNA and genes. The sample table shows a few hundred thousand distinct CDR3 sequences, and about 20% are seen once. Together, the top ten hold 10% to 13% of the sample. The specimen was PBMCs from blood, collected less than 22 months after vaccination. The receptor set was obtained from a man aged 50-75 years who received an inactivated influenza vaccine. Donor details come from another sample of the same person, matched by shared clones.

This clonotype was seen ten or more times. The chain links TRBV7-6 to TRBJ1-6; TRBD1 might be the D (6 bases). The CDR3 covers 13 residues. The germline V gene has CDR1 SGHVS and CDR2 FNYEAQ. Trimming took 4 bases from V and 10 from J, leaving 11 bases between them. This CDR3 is CASSWDIRSPLHF. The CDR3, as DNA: TGTGCCAGCAGCTGGGACATTCGGTCACCCCTCCACTTT.

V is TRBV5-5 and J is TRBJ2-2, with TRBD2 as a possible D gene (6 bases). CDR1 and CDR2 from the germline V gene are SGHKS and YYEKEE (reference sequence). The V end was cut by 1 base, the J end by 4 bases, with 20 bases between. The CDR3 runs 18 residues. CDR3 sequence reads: CASSLFGSTRGITGELFF. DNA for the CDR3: TGTGCCAGCAGCTTGTTCGGGAGCACAAGGGGCATCACCGGGGAGCTGTTTTTT.

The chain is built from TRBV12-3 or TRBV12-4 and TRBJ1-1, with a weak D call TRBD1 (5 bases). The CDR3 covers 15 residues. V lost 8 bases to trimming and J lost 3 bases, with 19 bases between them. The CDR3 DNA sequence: TGTGCCAGCCGTGGACATGCCTTTCGGTACACTGAAGCTTTCTTT. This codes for CASRGHAFRYTEAFF.

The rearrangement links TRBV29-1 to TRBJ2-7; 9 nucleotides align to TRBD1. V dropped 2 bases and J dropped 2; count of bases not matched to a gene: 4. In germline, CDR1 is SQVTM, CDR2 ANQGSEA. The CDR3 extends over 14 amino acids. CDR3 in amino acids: CSVEMGQGTYEQYF. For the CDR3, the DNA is TGCAGCGTTGAAATGGGACAGGGAACCTACGAGCAGTACTTC.

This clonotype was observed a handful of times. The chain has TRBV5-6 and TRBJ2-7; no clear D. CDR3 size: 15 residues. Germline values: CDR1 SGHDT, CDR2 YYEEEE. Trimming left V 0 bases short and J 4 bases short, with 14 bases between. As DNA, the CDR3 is TGTGCCAGCAGCTTGGATCTGGGTAGATCGTACGAGCAGTACTTC. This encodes CASSLDLGRSYEQYF.

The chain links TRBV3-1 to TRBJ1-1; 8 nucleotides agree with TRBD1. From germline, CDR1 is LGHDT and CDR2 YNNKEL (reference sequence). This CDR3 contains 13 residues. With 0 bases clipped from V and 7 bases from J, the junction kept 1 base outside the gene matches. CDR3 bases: TGTGCCAGCAGCCAAGACGGGACAGGTGAAGCTTTCTTT. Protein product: CASSQDGTGEAFF.

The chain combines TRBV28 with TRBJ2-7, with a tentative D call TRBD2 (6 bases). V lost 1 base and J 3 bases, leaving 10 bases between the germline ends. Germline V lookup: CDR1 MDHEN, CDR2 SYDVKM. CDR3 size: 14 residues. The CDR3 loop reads CASSLLRGRYEQYF. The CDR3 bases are TGTGCCAGCAGTTTATTGCGGGGCCGCTACGAGCAGTACTTC.

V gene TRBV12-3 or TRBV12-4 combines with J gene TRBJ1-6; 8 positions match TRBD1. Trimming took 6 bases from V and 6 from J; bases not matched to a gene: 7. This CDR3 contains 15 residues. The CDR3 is CASRPDRGLNSPLHF. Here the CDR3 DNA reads TGTGCCAGCAGGCCCGACAGGGGCCTTAATTCACCCCTCCACTTT.

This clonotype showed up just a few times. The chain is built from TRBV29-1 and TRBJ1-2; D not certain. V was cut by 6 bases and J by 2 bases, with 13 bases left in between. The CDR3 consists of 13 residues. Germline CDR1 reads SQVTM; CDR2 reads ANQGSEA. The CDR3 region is CSVEEGWNYGYTF. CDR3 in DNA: TGCAGCGTGGAGGAAGGGTGGAACTATGGCTACACCTTC.

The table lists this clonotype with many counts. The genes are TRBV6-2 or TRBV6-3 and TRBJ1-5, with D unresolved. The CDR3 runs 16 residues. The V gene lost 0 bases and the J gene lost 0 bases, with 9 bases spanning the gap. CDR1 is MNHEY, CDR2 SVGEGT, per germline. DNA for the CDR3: TGTGCCAGCAGTTACTCGCAAGGGAATAGCAATCAGCCCCAGCATTTT. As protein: CASSYSQGNSNQPQHF.

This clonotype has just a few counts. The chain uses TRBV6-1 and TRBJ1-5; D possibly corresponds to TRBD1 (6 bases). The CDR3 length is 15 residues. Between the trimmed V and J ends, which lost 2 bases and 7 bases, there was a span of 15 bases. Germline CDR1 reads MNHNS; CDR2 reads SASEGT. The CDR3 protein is CASSESGASEQPQHF. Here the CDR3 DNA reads TGTGCCAGCAGTGAATCAGGGGCGTCAGAGCAGCCCCAGCATTTT.

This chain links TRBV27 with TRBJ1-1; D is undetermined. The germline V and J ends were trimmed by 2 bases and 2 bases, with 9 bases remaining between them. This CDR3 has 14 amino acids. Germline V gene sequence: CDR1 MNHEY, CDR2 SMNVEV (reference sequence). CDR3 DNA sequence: TGTGCCAGCAGTTTAATGTATACCAACACTGAAGCTTTCTTT. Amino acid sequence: CASSLMYTNTEAFF.

CDR3 DNA: TGCAGGGCACCCGAATACGACAGAAGGAACACTGAAGCTTTCTTT. It yields the protein CRAPEYDRRNTEAFF. V usage is TRBV20-1 and J usage is TRBJ1-1; TRBD1 is a possible D gene (5 bases). This CDR3 region has 15 residues. The germline gives CDR1 DFQATT, CDR2 SNEGSKA (reference sequence).

This chain's CDR3 is CASRIGGGSGYTF. DNA of the CDR3: TGTGCCAGCAGAATTGGAGGGGGCAGTGGCTACACCTTC. This rearrangement joins TRBV12-3 or TRBV12-4 to TRBJ1-2, with 7 bases that match TRBD1. There are 13 residues in the CDR3. V dropped 6 bases and J dropped 7; count of bases not matched to a gene: 8.